This is a list of T cell receptor beta chains from one sample in a study of cytomegalovirus exposure and HLA in healthy donors. Generated by immunoSEQ multiplex PCR, the TCRdb table keeps only in-frame clones and is missing some. The repertoire includes approximately 200,000 clones, 75% to 85% of them detected once, and about 1.4% sits in the top ten. The sample comprised PBMCs. These receptors all stem from a girl aged 10-17 years in good health and CMV-seropositive. Both conserved end residues are part of each CDR3. Fields, in order: clone size, D gene, J gene, V gene, CDR3 protein. A D gene is named only where the DNA matches it firmly. Some rows mark clone size as missing; the rest say once, few, many or name a class of expanded clone.

clone_size: -
d_call: TRBD1
j_call: TRBJ2-7
v_call: TRBV4-1
cdr3_aa: CASSQGDRTYEQYF

clone_size: -
d_call: TRBD2
j_call: TRBJ2-3
v_call: TRBV29-1
cdr3_aa: CSALGGTSGGGGSDTQYF

clone_size: -
d_call: TRBD1
j_call: TRBJ1-2
v_call: TRBV6-1
cdr3_aa: CASSIPGGTGGYTF

clone_size: -
d_call: -
j_call: TRBJ1-2
v_call: TRBV5-8
cdr3_aa: CASSLRPGEEVYGYTF

clone_size: -
d_call: -
j_call: TRBJ2-1
v_call: TRBV5-1
cdr3_aa: CASSLEDSLYHEQFF

clone_size: -
d_call: TRBD2
j_call: TRBJ2-7
v_call: TRBV4-3
cdr3_aa: CASSQDPAGGAMYEQYF

clone_size: -
d_call: -
j_call: TRBJ1-3
v_call: TRBV6-5
cdr3_aa: CASRATAISGNTIYF

clone_size: -
d_call: TRBD1
j_call: TRBJ1-2
v_call: TRBV5-6
cdr3_aa: CASSQKRLQGQYGYTF

clone_size: -
d_call: TRBD2
j_call: TRBJ2-1
v_call: TRBV7-2
cdr3_aa: CASSVSGGPYNEQFF

clone_size: -
d_call: -
j_call: TRBJ1-2
v_call: TRBV19
cdr3_aa: CASSIQEGSYGYTF

clone_size: -
d_call: TRBD1
j_call: TRBJ2-7
v_call: TRBV11-3
cdr3_aa: CASSPGTVYEQYF

clone_size: -
d_call: -
j_call: TRBJ1-4
v_call: TRBV5-4
cdr3_aa: CASSLADSSTNEKLFF

clone_size: -
d_call: TRBD1
j_call: TRBJ1-6
v_call: TRBV28
cdr3_aa: CASSLGQGAWSYNSPLHF

clone_size: -
d_call: -
j_call: TRBJ2-3
v_call: TRBV9
cdr3_aa: CASSVATGSIADTQYF

clone_size: once
d_call: -
j_call: TRBJ2-1
v_call: TRBV18
cdr3_aa: CASSPPGLEYNEQFF

clone_size: -
d_call: -
j_call: TRBJ2-4
v_call: TRBV4-1
cdr3_aa: CASSQGGRGIQYF

clone_size: -
d_call: -
j_call: TRBJ1-1
v_call: TRBV15
cdr3_aa: CATSRDGGGAEAFF

clone_size: -
d_call: TRBD1
j_call: TRBJ2-7
v_call: TRBV30
cdr3_aa: CAWSRRGQGAYEQYF

clone_size: -
d_call: -
j_call: TRBJ2-7
v_call: TRBV6-6
cdr3_aa: CASSLSPETDEQYF

clone_size: -
d_call: TRBD2
j_call: TRBJ2-2
v_call: TRBV7-8
cdr3_aa: CASCIAGVTGELFF

clone_size: few
d_call: -
j_call: TRBJ2-7
v_call: TRBV2
cdr3_aa: CASRDGAYEQYF

clone_size: -
d_call: -
j_call: TRBJ2-1
v_call: TRBV18
cdr3_aa: CASSLSGVYNEQFF

clone_size: -
d_call: -
j_call: TRBJ2-7
v_call: TRBV27
cdr3_aa: CASSPSLYPYEQYF

clone_size: -
d_call: -
j_call: TRBJ1-6
v_call: TRBV11-2
cdr3_aa: CASSLLSGSYNSPLHF

clone_size: -
d_call: TRBD1
j_call: TRBJ2-7
v_call: TRBV11-2
cdr3_aa: CASSLDFEGQGVYEQYF

clone_size: -
d_call: -
j_call: TRBJ2-7
v_call: TRBV29-1
cdr3_aa: CSVNRGGAYEQYF

clone_size: -
d_call: TRBD2
j_call: TRBJ2-1
v_call: TRBV7-2
cdr3_aa: CASSYLLAGPVEQFF

clone_size: -
d_call: TRBD1
j_call: TRBJ1-1
v_call: TRBV5-1
cdr3_aa: CASSRRTGETEAFF

clone_size: -
d_call: -
j_call: TRBJ2-3
v_call: TRBV18
cdr3_aa: CASSPPGMVDTQYF

clone_size: -
d_call: -
j_call: TRBJ2-7
v_call: TRBV6-1
cdr3_aa: CASRGSSYEQYF

clone_size: -
d_call: TRBD1
j_call: TRBJ1-4
v_call: TRBV6-5
cdr3_aa: CASRLGQANEKLFF

clone_size: once
d_call: -
j_call: TRBJ2-1
v_call: TRBV7-9
cdr3_aa: CASSSPGAYNEQFF

clone_size: -
d_call: -
j_call: TRBJ1-1
v_call: TRBV18
cdr3_aa: CASSPQGSTEAFF

clone_size: -
d_call: TRBD2
j_call: TRBJ2-7
v_call: TRBV7-2
cdr3_aa: CASSPSAGGFPYEQYF

clone_size: -
d_call: -
j_call: TRBJ2-7
v_call: TRBV5-1
cdr3_aa: CASSLGGPYEQYF

clone_size: -
d_call: -
j_call: TRBJ2-1
v_call: TRBV7-7
cdr3_aa: CASSFPGQEQFF

clone_size: -
d_call: TRBD1
j_call: TRBJ2-5
v_call: TRBV30
cdr3_aa: CAFGPGQGTQETQYF

clone_size: once
d_call: -
j_call: TRBJ1-6
v_call: TRBV19
cdr3_aa: CATADGEWSPLHF

clone_size: few
d_call: TRBD1
j_call: TRBJ1-1
v_call: TRBV11-2
cdr3_aa: CASRSIRDRGVGAEAFF

clone_size: -
d_call: -
j_call: TRBJ1-2
v_call: TRBV6-5
cdr3_aa: CASMGEGGYTF

clone_size: few
d_call: -
j_call: TRBJ1-6
v_call: TRBV5-1
cdr3_aa: CASSPEGRSYNSPLHF

clone_size: -
d_call: -
j_call: TRBJ2-3
v_call: TRBV21-1
cdr3_aa: CASSKVERGGPSEDTQYF

clone_size: -
d_call: TRBD1
j_call: TRBJ2-2
v_call: TRBV29-1
cdr3_aa: CSVHGDRGPGELFF

clone_size: -
d_call: -
j_call: TRBJ2-3
v_call: TRBV19
cdr3_aa: CASSKQGSTQYF

clone_size: -
d_call: TRBD1
j_call: TRBJ1-2
v_call: TRBV10-3
cdr3_aa: CAISDLTGFYGYTF

clone_size: -
d_call: -
j_call: TRBJ1-2
v_call: TRBV19
cdr3_aa: CASSIGRANYGYTF

clone_size: -
d_call: -
j_call: TRBJ1-6
v_call: TRBV12-5
cdr3_aa: CASGLGGYNSPLHF

clone_size: -
d_call: -
j_call: TRBJ2-5
v_call: TRBV30
cdr3_aa: CAWSVHETQYF